The clone carrying this T cell receptor beta chain was detected a few times. A second PCR, run for about 7 to 11 cycles, used a sample-barcoded 5' primer plus a J-beta primer mix. TCRdb independently ran MiXCR on the 5' RACE reads; one entry per CDR3 protein. The sample holds about 800,000 distinct CDR3 sequences, 20% to 30% seen once. The sample belongs to a study of blood T cells in healthy people across ages. Separately, the same data were catalogued under a study of T cells of mothers and their children.

This TCR was sampled from a boy between 10 and 17 years old in good health. The sequencing sample was made of blood.

Here the CDR3 reads CASSAPGVLYNEQFF. CDR3 DNA sequence: TGTGCCAGCAGTGCACCGGGAGTTTTATACAATGAGCAGTTCTTC. The chain is built from TRBV2 and TRBJ2-1; perhaps TRBD2 as D (6 bases). Germline V CDR1 and CDR2: SNHLY, FYNNEI. CDR3 length: 15 residues. Trimming removed 4 bases from V and 4 bases from J, with 14 bases in between.